This paragraph covers one T cell receptor (beta chain) sequence. This clonotype has a count of ten or more. It has no known antigen specificity. Base-call qualities are not available, and no considerably larger clone is one nucleotide away. The data belong to a study of Graves' ophthalmopathy and Graves' hyperthyroidism (dated by TCRdb to 2016 to 2019). Background on the whole study: Peripheral blood was collected at initial diagnosis, prior to any treatment. TCR beta repertoire signatures were used to distinguish Graves' ophthalmopathy from Graves' hyperthyroidism and to predict progression to ophthalmopathy. In total, 120 to 150 blood samples were TCR-sequenced: some 43 ophthalmopathy, roughly 80 hyperthyroidism and about 17 hyperthyroidism-to-ophthalmopathy patients. To explore V-J signatures that distinguish ophthalmopathy from hyperthyroidism, a discovery set of about a hundred patients was enrolled, made up of roughly 41 with ophthalmopathy and under 65 with stable hyperthyroidism. The independent validation cohort included roughly 19 hyperthyroidism patients plus 17 patients who later progressed from hyperthyroidism to ophthalmopathy. In roughly six hyperthyroidism patients, the T-cell repertoires found in thyroid tissue were compared with those found in blood. Following sample collection, hyperthyroidism patients were given methimazole at a starting dose of 30 mg daily, and ophthalmopathy patients were given high-dose intravenous methylprednisolone. The roughly 100 discovery patients were randomly divided into training and test sets at a 7:3 ratio. What the authors observed across the whole study: Most expanded thyroid clonotypes with a frequency above 0.001 also appeared in blood, which suggests that blood repertoires may reflect the immune response in the thyroid. No statistical method was used to predetermine the sample size, and group allocation was not hidden from the investigators. Ophthalmopathy was separated from stable hyperthyroidism by the 13-signature model with 85% to 90% sensitivity and 81% to 84% specificity in cross-validation and with 80%/75% in the test set. In validation, the model predicted ophthalmopathy progression with more than 70% sensitivity and roughly 72% specificity; some 13 predicted patients were CT-confirmed with GO in a median of about 6.1 months.

In the germline V gene, CDR1 corresponds to MNHNS and CDR2 to SASEGT. The CDR3 measures 14 amino acids from cysteine to phenylalanine. Just the 42-base CDR3 DNA is kept, in frame starting at base 1. V trim: 6 bases; J trim: 9 bases; unmatched bases: 7. Stable hyperthyroidism was defined as no progression to ophthalmopathy within 18 months of follow-up. The hyperthyroidism patients were 18 to 65 years old and newly diagnosed, with a disease duration of less than 2 months. Patients were excluded if they had other autoimmune diseases, uncontrolled infections, pregnancy or lactation. Clinical symptoms, serum thyroxine, TRAb, thyroid ultrasound and orbital computed tomography were used for diagnosis. Ficoll-Paque density gradient centrifugation was used to isolate PBMCs from around 10 ml of fresh peripheral blood. Total RNA was extracted using Trizol reagent, and RNA quality was checked on an Agilent 2100 Bioanalyzer.

For repertoire sequencing, the TCR beta CDR3 regions were amplified from RNA transcripts. HTBI primers and the Qiagen OneStep RT-PCR kit were used in a first-round RT-PCR, which was followed by a second-round multiplex PCR, size selection and purification. Sequencing of the libraries was carried out on an Illumina HiSeq2000 in paired-end mode with 100 bp reads. In the original analysis: SOAPnuke was used to process the reads, throwing out any read that had adapters, had uncalled bases, had a mean Phred below 15, or lacked an exact constant-primer or identifier match. COPE v1.2.5 was used to merge high-quality paired reads. Each unique nucleotide sequence was defined as a clonotype, and clonotypes were aligned to IMGT TRB V, D and J references with MiTCR v1.1. Analysis was restricted to V-J combinations with a frequency above 0.0001, which covered roughly 99% of repertoires. For each V-J combination, a TCR clonal expansion and chaos score was defined as the ratio of F50 clonal expansion to chaos observed in the TCRdist matrix. Welch's t-statistics and random forest were used to narrow the features down to more than 10 V-J combinations, which were then fed into a naive Bayes classifier. The Morisita-Horn index was used to measure how similar the thyroid and blood repertoires were. TCRdb applied fastp at Q25 and MiXCR to the public reads, then kept only in-frame beta chains. Rows are combined by CDR3 protein, so each entry shows the most common genes and DNA. In this record, the V and J calls reflect TCRdb's handling and not the investigators' own analysis. In this sample the table shows hundreds of thousands of distinct CDR3 sequences, 15% to 19% of which occur a single time. Clones ranked in the top ten supply about 7% of the sample.

The rearrangement combines TRBV6-1 with TRBJ1-6; 8 central nucleotides agree with TRBD1. The TCR was taken from a woman under 30 with stable Graves' hyperthyroidism. Donor details come from another sample of the same person, matched by shared clones. The specimen sequenced was peripheral blood. The CDR3 amino acid sequence is: CASSPTGAFSPLHF. The base sequence is TGTGCCAGCAGCCCGACAGGGGCTTTTTCACCCCTCCACTTT.